The present entry profiles one T cell receptor beta chain with its context. These data are taken from a study of blood T cell repertoires in COVID-19. CDR1 and CDR2 (germline): MDHEN, SYDVKM. This CDR3 spans 14 amino acids. The V and J ends lost 5 bases and 4 bases respectively, with 15 bases between them. Clones were sequenced by immunoSEQ multiplex PCR, and TCRdb holds only the in-frame ones, with some missing. The sample records about 250,000 clones, about nine tenths being singletons. This rearrangement joins TRBV28 to TRBJ2-7; D is possibly TRBD1 (7 bases). Source material: peripheral blood. This clonotype originated in a woman aged 25 to 39 with COVID-19, enrolled during active disease. CDR3 amino acids: CASSPGGHAYEQYF. The CDR3 DNA sequence: TGTGCCAGCAGTCCAGGGGGGCATGCATACGAGCAGTACTTC.